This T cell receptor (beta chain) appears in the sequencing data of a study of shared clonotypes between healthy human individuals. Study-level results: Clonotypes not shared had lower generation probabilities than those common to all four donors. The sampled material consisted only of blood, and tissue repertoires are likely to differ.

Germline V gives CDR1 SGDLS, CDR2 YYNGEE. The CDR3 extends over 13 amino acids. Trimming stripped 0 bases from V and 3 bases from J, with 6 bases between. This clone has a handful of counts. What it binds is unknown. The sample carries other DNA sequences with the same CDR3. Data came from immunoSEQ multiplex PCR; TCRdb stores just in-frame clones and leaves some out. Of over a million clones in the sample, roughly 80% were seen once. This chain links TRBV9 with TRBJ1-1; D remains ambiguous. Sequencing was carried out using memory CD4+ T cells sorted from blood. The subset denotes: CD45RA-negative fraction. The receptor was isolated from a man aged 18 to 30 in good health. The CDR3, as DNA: TGTGCCAGCAGCGTAGCTCTAGACACTGAAGCTTTCTTT. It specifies CASSVALDTEAFF.